The 13 T cell receptor beta chains listed next were all sequenced from one sample in a study of control samples from healthy donors and cancer patients. Clones were read by immunoSEQ multiplex PCR, and TCRdb kept only the in-frame ones, dropping some. The sample contains over 40,000 clones, roughly 86% of which appear only once. The sample comprised PBMCs. Receptors originate from a man in his fifties with head and neck cancer.

CDR3 in amino acids: CASSIRASSGTTDTQYF. Written as DNA, the CDR3 is TGTGCCAGTAGTATAAGGGCCTCTAGCGGGACCACAGATACGCAGTATTTT. The V call is TRBV19, the J call TRBJ2-3; 9 positions agree with TRBD2. This CDR3 is 17 amino acids long. Germline CDR1 and CDR2: LNHDA and SQIVND (reference sequence). V was pared by 2 bases and J by 2 bases, with 8 bases of the junction left unmatched.

V gene TRBV27 combines with J gene TRBJ1-1; D may be TRBD1 (5 bases). In germline, CDR1 is MNHEY, CDR2 SMNVEV (reference sequence). The CDR3 loop spans 15 amino acids. Deletions cut 10 bases from V and 2 bases from J, with 20 bases between. Here the CDR3 reads CATRVGQAFNTEAFF. CDR3 nucleotides: TGTGCCACCAGGGTCGGGCAGGCGTTCAACACTGAAGCTTTCTTT.

The chain recombines TRBV3-1 (or the pseudogene TRBV3-2) with TRBJ1-2; TRBD1 might be the D (5 bases). Trimming removed 1 base from V and 7 bases from J, with 16 bases in between. CDR1 and CDR2 from the germline V gene are LGHDT and YNNKEL (reference sequence). The CDR3 is 15 amino acids. CDR3 in amino acids: CASSQVSGLVGGYTF. In nucleotides, the CDR3 is TGTGCCAGCAGCCAAGTCTCAGGGCTGGTGGGTGGCTACACCTTC.

The V gene is TRBV4-1, the J gene TRBJ1-5, with TRBD1 as a possible D gene (5 bases). CDR1 is MGHRA, CDR2 YSYEKL, per germline. The CDR3 loop spans 17 amino acids. V dropped 1 base and J dropped 1 base, with 14 bases sitting between them. This CDR3 is CASSQGDIGASNQPQHF. CDR3 nucleotide sequence: TGCGCCAGCAGCCAAGGCGACATTGGGGCGAGCAATCAGCCCCAGCATTTT.

DNA for the CDR3: TGTGCCAGCAGTTTTGTTGGCACCTACAATGAGCAGTTCTTC. It is translated as CASSFVGTYNEQFF. The rearrangement joins TRBV27 to TRBJ2-1; no clear D. Germline CDR1 is MNHEY and CDR2 is SMNVEV (reference sequence). The germline V and J ends were trimmed by 3 bases and 2 bases, with 8 bases remaining between them. The CDR3 is 14 residues long.

Only a few counts were recorded for this clone. This rearrangement joins TRBV4-1 to TRBJ1-6, with D uncertain. V was cut by 1 base and J by 2 bases, with 12 bases left in between. CDR3 length equals 17 residues. Germline V gives CDR1 MGHRA, CDR2 YSYEKL. DNA of the CDR3: TGCGCCAGCAGCCAAGGCCAGGTCCTAACCTATAATTCACCCCTCCACTTT. Its protein product is CASSQGQVLTYNSPLHF.

This sequence joins TRBV29-1 and TRBJ2-7; D is unresolved. The germline CDR1 and CDR2 sequences are SQVTM and ANQGSEA. The CDR3 totals 12 residues. V was pared by 5 bases and J by 0 bases, with 8 bases between. This CDR3 reads CSVTESSYEQYF. In nucleotides, the CDR3 is TGCAGCGTTACAGAGAGCTCCTACGAGCAGTACTTC.

The rearrangement joins TRBV19 to TRBJ2-1, with D tentatively TRBD2 (5 bases). V gave up 6 bases and J gave up 9 bases, with 15 bases separating them. The CDR3 is made up of 13 amino acids. Per the germline V gene, CDR1 is LNHDA and CDR2 is SQIVND (reference sequence). The CDR3 region has the DNA TGTGCCAGTAGCACTAGATATGACGGTGAGCAGTTCTTC. Translated: CASSTRYDGEQFF.

The rearrangement joins TRBV19 to TRBJ2-3; 14 nucleotides agree with TRBD2. This CDR3 region has 16 residues. Trimming took 7 bases from V and 5 from J; bases not matched to a gene: 8. The germline V gene encodes CDR1 LNHDA and CDR2 SQIVND (reference sequence). Here the CDR3 reads CASTRTSGGREDTQYF. The CDR3 region has the DNA TGTGCCAGTACCCGGACTAGCGGGGGGCGAGAAGATACGCAGTATTTT.

This chain joins TRBV23-1 and TRBJ1-4; 12 nucleotides agree with TRBD1. TRBV23-1 is reported as an ORF; its role is uncertain. After removal of 6 bases from V and 5 bases from J, the junction contained 10 bases not matched to a gene. CDR3 length equals 17 residues. CDR3 sequence (DNA): TGCGCCAGCAGGGGGGGACAGGGGGCGCAGGCAAATGAAAAACTGTTTTTT. This translates into CASRGGQGAQANEKLFF.

The sample holds a few counts of this clone. The genes are TRBV11-2 and TRBJ1-2, with 9 nucleotides matching TRBD1. J was trimmed by 4 bases and V by 5 bases; bases with no gene match: 8. This CDR3 spans 15 amino acids. In germline, CDR1 is SGHAT, CDR2 FQNNGV. CDR3 coding DNA: TGTGCCAGCAGCCGTCCGGGACAGGGAGGCTATGGCTACACCTTC. Its translation: CASSRPGQGGYGYTF.

CDR3 sequence (DNA): TGTGCCAGCAGGGGTTTAGTTAATGAGCAGTTCTTC. Translation gives CASRGLVNEQFF. The rearrangement links TRBV19 to TRBJ2-1; D is possibly TRBD1 (6 bases). This CDR3 comprises 12 residues. CDR1 and CDR2 (germline): LNHDA, SQIVND (reference sequence). Between the trimmed V and J ends, which lost 9 bases and 7 bases, there was a span of 13 bases.

The gene calls are TRBV11-2 and TRBJ1-1; D possibly corresponds to TRBD1 (5 bases). This CDR3 has 19 amino acids. Germline V lookup: CDR1 SGHAT, CDR2 FQNNGV. Trimming stripped 1 base from V and 0 bases from J, with 21 bases between. In nucleotides, the CDR3 is TGTGCCAGCAGCTTAGTGAGCAGGGCCATTACGAGAATGAACACTGAAGCTTTCTTT. Amino acids: CASSLVSRAITRMNTEAFF.